This TCR beta chain was captured in a study of vaccination and CD4 T cells after COVID-19. Note on this clonotype: The antigen is unknown.

Sequencing of cultured CD4+ T cell DNA used the Oncomine TCR Beta short-read assay. TCRdb called the PCR reads again in MiXCR, with one record for every CDR3 protein. The table has about 21,000 distinct CDR3 sequences, approximately 51% seen once. As to treatment: approximately 10-day PBMC culture with coronavirus spike peptide pools or control peptides (ViraFEST assay). This CDR3 contains 15 residues. Germline V lookup: CDR1 SNHLY, CDR2 FYNNEI. V shed 2 bases, J shed 6 bases, and the junction held 9 bases outside the gene matches. The receptor comes from a human donor who had recovered from COVID-19. The rearrangement joins TRBV2 to TRBJ2-7; 8 bases fit TRBD2. Sequences were obtained from CD4+ T cells from blood, cultured in vitro. The CDR3 bases are TGTGCCAGCAGTGAACGGTCCGGGAGGGCTGGCGAGCAGTACTTC. The encoded protein is CASSERSGRAGEQYF.